This T cell receptor beta chain was sequenced during a study of blood T cell repertoires in COVID-19. Turning to the study itself: Researchers got acute and convalescent COVID-19 samples from the United States, Italy and Spain. PBMCs, B-cell-depleted T cells, or T cells provided the cDNA or gDNA that made up the material.

Original data processing: Reference gene primer amplification yielded estimated nucleated cell counts. TCRdb keeps only in-frame clones here, not all; method: immunoSEQ multiplex PCR. V and J calls and clone size are given by that table; D and trimming were obtained from the DNA. In the table there are 75,000 to 95,000 clones, about 80% of which are singletons. The CDR3 is 15 amino acids. Germline-derived CDR1 and CDR2 are LGHDT and YNNKEL (reference sequence). V was clipped by 5 bases and J by 3 bases; unmatched bases: 8. V is TRBV3-1 (or the pseudogene TRBV3-2) and J is TRBJ2-5; TRBD1 aligns across 8 bases. Sequenced sample: peripheral blood. This TCR came from a man in his 60s with acute or convalescent COVID-19. The CDR3 reads CASSYNQGAEETQYF. The DNA of the CDR3 is TGTGCCAGCAGCTATAATCAGGGGGCGGAAGAGACCCAGTACTTC.